The 22 T cell receptor beta chains below come from one sample, sequenced in a study of human T cells and chemical hapten exposure. TCRdb fed the RACE reads into MiXCR, producing one record per CDR3 protein. This table has 70,000 to 75,000 distinct CDR3 sequences, around a third appearing once. Specified time point: patch test 1, 2 weeks after DPC sensitization. Regarding treatment: therapeutic diphenylcyclopropenone sensitization with weekly scalp DPC. The sample here was whole blood, taken in connection with sensitization to the hapten diphenylcyclopropenone (DPC). All receptors derive from a man between 40 and 49 years old with alopecia areata. Some clones in this sample may be carry-over from other donors' samples.

This clonotype was recorded a few times. This sequence joins TRBV7-9 and TRBJ2-5; 9 bases are a match to TRBD1. The germline CDR1 and CDR2 sequences are SEHNR and FQNEAQ (reference sequence). Trimming cost V 2 bases and J 2 bases; bases outside gene matches: 3. This CDR3 is 15 amino acids long. CDR3 in DNA: TGTGCCAGCAGCTTATTGACAGGGGGACAAGAGACCCAGTACTTC. Translation gives CASSLLTGGQETQYF.

The V gene is TRBV10-3, the J gene TRBJ2-3; D is possibly TRBD2 (7 bases). V was cut by 6 bases and J by 0 bases, with 13 bases left in between. CDR1 and CDR2 (germline): ENHRY, SYGVKD. This CDR3 is 15 amino acids long. The DNA of the CDR3 is TGTGCCATCAGCCGGGGGGACACCAGCACAGATACGCAGTATTTT. Its translation is CAISRGDTSTDTQYF.

This clonotype was counted a single time. The chain combines TRBV28 with TRBJ2-7; 7 bases map to TRBD2. V lost 9 bases to trimming and J lost 2 bases; unmatched junction nucleotides: 13. CDR1 is MDHEN and CDR2 is SYDVKM in the germline V gene. The CDR3 loop spans 15 amino acids. The CDR3 loop reads CASRPGGAGTYEQYF. The CDR3 DNA reads as TGTGCCAGTCGACCGGGGGGTGCGGGCACCTACGAGCAGTACTTC.

V and J are TRBV7-2 and TRBJ2-1, with 9 bases aligning to TRBD2. This CDR3 has 16 amino acids. Germline V gene data show CDR1 as SGHTA and CDR2 as FQGNSA. J was trimmed by 7 bases and V by 4 bases; bases with no gene match: 11. The CDR3 sequence: CASSSRGLATANEQFF. Here the CDR3 DNA reads TGTGCCAGCAGCTCTCGAGGACTAGCGACGGCGAATGAGCAGTTCTTC.

The chain has TRBV20-1 and TRBJ2-7; 8 bases map to TRBD2. Germline-derived CDR1 and CDR2 are DFQATT and SNEGSKA (reference sequence). The CDR3 runs 15 residues. Trimming took 6 bases from V and 7 from J; bases not matched to a gene: 17. CDR3 sequence reads: CSANPLGGRPGEQYF. CDR3 DNA sequence: TGCAGTGCCAATCCTTTGGGCGGGAGGCCGGGGGAGCAGTACTTC.

CDR3 residues: CASKAGGPSYNEQFF. CDR3 nucleotide sequence: TGTGCCAGCAAGGCGGGAGGGCCCTCCTACAATGAGCAGTTCTTC. This rearrangement joins TRBV2 to TRBJ2-1, with TRBD2 matching over 9 bases. Trimming cost V 7 bases and J 0 bases; bases outside gene matches: 4. The CDR3 loop spans 15 amino acids. Germline lookup yields CDR1 SNHLY and CDR2 FYNNEI. Drawing the rest from reference TRBV2 and TRBJ2-1, the complete variable domain is EPEVTQTPSHQVTQMGQEVILRCVPISNHLYFYWYRQILGQKVEFLVSFYNNEISEKSEIFDDQFSVERPDGSNFTLKIRSTKLEDSAMYFCASKAGGPSYNEQFFGPGTRLTVL.

This clonotype appeared once. This chain links TRBV6-2 or TRBV6-3 with TRBJ1-3, with D uncertain. The CDR3 is 11 amino acids. Germline CDR1 and CDR2: MNHEY and SVGEGT. V dropped 6 bases and J dropped 2 bases, with 2 bases sitting between them. The CDR3 DNA follows: TGTGCCAGCAGAACTGGAAACACCATATATTTT. It specifies CASRTGNTIYF.

This clonotype was seen more than once but under ten times. The chain recombines TRBV12-3 or TRBV12-4 with TRBJ2-7, with TRBD1 as a possible D gene (5 bases). The CDR3 sequence is 18 residues long. The V end was cut by 4 bases, the J end by 6 bases, with 28 bases between. CDR3 nucleotides: TGTGCCAGCAGTTCTGACCCCTCAAGGACATGGTGGGGTGTCGAGCAGTACTTC. Protein product: CASSSDPSRTWWGVEQYF.

This clonotype was recorded a few times. The V and J genes are TRBV12-3 or TRBV12-4 and TRBJ2-4, with 10 bases that match TRBD2. The CDR3 contains 18 residues. With 5 bases clipped from V and 5 bases from J, the junction kept 15 bases outside the gene matches. The CDR3 spells CASSPSGSGSGRQNIQYF. For the CDR3, the DNA is TGTGCCAGCAGTCCGTCGGGGTCGGGTAGCGGGAGGCAAAACATTCAGTACTTC.

This clonotype was seen a few times. V is TRBV11-2 and J is TRBJ2-7, with D perhaps given as TRBD1 or TRBD2 (5 bases each). The V gene lost 3 bases and the J gene lost 6 bases, with 21 bases spanning the gap. The CDR3 is 16 amino acids. Germline V gene lookup returns CDR1 SGHAT and CDR2 FQNNGV. DNA for the CDR3: TGTGCCAGCAGCTTCGGCCCGGGACCTCTAGTAGGCGAGCAGTACTTC. This encodes CASSFGPGPLVGEQYF.

This chain joins TRBV20-1 and TRBJ2-7, with a possible D match to TRBD2 (5 bases). CDR3 length: 14 amino acids. V was cut by 0 bases and J by 0 bases, with 9 bases left in between. Germline V gene data show CDR1 as DFQATT and CDR2 as SNEGSKA (reference sequence). CDR3 sequence reads: CSARDIGVSYEQYF. CDR3 bases: TGCAGTGCTAGAGACATCGGGGTCTCCTACGAGCAGTACTTC.

The chain's CDR3 is CASSLSTANTEAFF. In DNA form, the CDR3 reads TGTGCCAGCAGTTTATCGACAGCGAACACTGAAGCTTTCTTT. The V gene is TRBV27, the J gene TRBJ1-1, with D possibly being TRBD1 (5 bases). Germline V gene sequence: CDR1 MNHEY, CDR2 SMNVEV (reference sequence). V was trimmed by 0 bases and J by 1 base, leaving 6 bases between them. CDR3 length: 14 amino acids.

The gene calls are TRBV6-6 and TRBJ2-7, with TRBD2 as a possible D gene (5 bases). The CDR3 has 12 amino acids. With 11 bases removed from V and 5 bases from J, the gap between germline ends came to 16 bases. Germline lookup yields CDR1 MNHNY and CDR2 SVGAGI (reference sequence). CDR3 nucleotides: TGTGCCGCCCAGGACTCGGGGAACGAGCAGTACTTC. Translation: CAAQDSGNEQYF.

This sequence joins TRBV7-8 and TRBJ1-5, with D possibly being TRBD1 (5 bases). V lost 7 bases and J lost 2, with 6 bases in between. The CDR3 totals 12 residues. Germline loops: CDR1 SGHVS, CDR2 FQNEAQ. The CDR3 loop reads CASKQGNQPQHF. For the CDR3, the DNA is TGTGCCAGCAAACAGGGCAATCAGCCCCAGCATTTT.

For the CDR3, the DNA is TGCGCCAGCAGCCCTGGGACTAGCGGGGGGAGCACAGATACGCAGTATTTT. Amino acids: CASSPGTSGGSTDTQYF. This chain connects TRBV5-1 to TRBJ2-3; 15 bases match TRBD2. V was clipped by 4 bases and J by 0 bases; unmatched bases: 3. The CDR3 loop spans 17 amino acids. In germline, CDR1 is SGHRS, CDR2 YFSETQ.

The genes are TRBV19 and TRBJ1-1; tentative D call: TRBD1 (5 bases). The germline CDR1 and CDR2 sequences are LNHDA and SQIVND (reference sequence). V dropped 5 bases and J dropped 5 bases, with 15 bases sitting between them. CDR3 length equals 14 residues. Here the CDR3 reads CASSPSWAGTEAFF. DNA for the CDR3: TGTGCCAGTAGTCCGTCATGGGCAGGGACTGAAGCTTTCTTT.

This clonotype was picked up a small number of times. The rearrangement uses TRBV3-1 and TRBJ2-7, with a possible D match to TRBD2 (6 bases). V was shortened by 1 base and J by 3 bases, with 13 bases between the two germline ends. This CDR3 contains 15 residues. Germline values: CDR1 LGHDT, CDR2 YNNKEL (reference sequence). CDR3 sequence reads: CASSQVRQGLYEQYF. In DNA form, the CDR3 reads TGTGCCAGCAGCCAAGTCAGGCAGGGACTCTACGAGCAGTACTTC.

CDR3 residues: CASSLLGRLGGGQPQHF. Written as DNA, the CDR3 is TGTGCCAGCAGTTTATTGGGTCGGTTGGGGGGGGGTCAGCCCCAGCATTTT. The rearrangement links TRBV27 to TRBJ1-5, with a possible D match to TRBD1 (5 bases). The length of the CDR3 is 17 residues. Deletions cut 1 base from V and 6 bases from J, with 19 bases between. Germline values: CDR1 MNHEY, CDR2 SMNVEV (reference sequence).

This clonotype is a singleton in its sample. The chain links TRBV29-1 to TRBJ1-2, with TRBD1 matching 8 bases. This CDR3 spans 11 amino acids. After removal of 6 bases from V and 5 bases from J, the junction contained 2 bases not matched to a gene. Germline V CDR1 and CDR2: SQVTM, ANQGSEA. CDR3 nucleotide sequence: TGCAGCGTGGGACAGGATTATGGCTACACCTTC. The encoded protein is CSVGQDYGYTF.

CDR3 loop: CASSLVAGVGEQFF. Written as DNA, the CDR3 is TGTGCCAGCAGCTTAGTAGCGGGAGTGGGTGAGCAGTTCTTC. The chain recombines TRBV7-2 with TRBJ2-1, with 9 bases that match TRBD2. The CDR3 is 14 residues long. With 1 base clipped from V and 9 bases from J, the junction kept 4 bases outside the gene matches. In germline, CDR1 is SGHTA, CDR2 FQGNSA. Drawing the rest from reference TRBV7-2 and TRBJ2-1, the complete variable domain is GAGVSQSPSNKVTEKGKDVELRCDPISGHTALYWYRQSLGQGLEFLIYFQGNSAPDKSGLPSDRFSAERTGGSVSTLTIQRTQQEDSAVYLCASSLVAGVGEQFFGPGTRLTVL.

The chain has TRBV11-2 and TRBJ1-1; D is possibly TRBD1 (6 bases). There are 15 residues in the CDR3. V lost 4 bases to trimming and J lost 6 bases, with 18 bases between them. Germline assignment: CDR1 SGHAT and CDR2 FQNNGV. The chain's CDR3 is CASSSGGWGGAEAFF. CDR3 bases: TGTGCCAGCAGCTCGGGCGGTTGGGGGGGCGCTGAAGCTTTCTTT.

This chain connects TRBV2 to TRBJ2-3, with D possibly TRBD1 on 6 matching bases. Germline V CDR1 and CDR2: SNHLY, FYNNEI. The CDR3 has 13 residues. The V end lost 9 bases, the J end lost 4 bases, and 14 bases lay between the germline ends. The CDR3 sequence: CARRQAPPDTQYF. The CDR3 nucleotides read TGTGCCAGACGACAGGCGCCTCCAGATACGCAGTATTTT.